These 8 T cell receptor beta chains were sequenced from one sample in a study of cytomegalovirus exposure and HLA in healthy donors. 13 Jbeta primers and 60 Vbeta primers were used for the PCR. Clones were read by immunoSEQ multiplex PCR, and TCRdb kept only the in-frame ones, dropping some. Among roughly 100,000 clones, roughly three quarters were seen once, and the ten largest hold roughly 3.2%. Sequenced: PBMCs. Receptors originate from a man aged 25 to 40 in good health and CMV-seronegative.

The rearrangement joins TRBV5-4 to TRBJ2-5; the match to TRBD1 covers 8 bases. This CDR3 has 14 amino acids. With V trimmed by 3 bases and J by 5 bases, 6 bases remained unmatched. Germline V gives CDR1 SGHNT, CDR2 YYREEE (reference sequence). The CDR3 DNA sequence: TGTGCCAGCAGCTCCTGGACAGGGAGGGAGACCCAGTACTTC. It specifies CASSSWTGRETQYF.

The V call is TRBV19, the J call TRBJ2-7, with a tentative D call TRBD1 (6 bases). Per the germline V gene, CDR1 is LNHDA and CDR2 is SQIVND (reference sequence). The ends were cut back, 1 base at V and 2 bases at J, with 15 bases in the middle. The CDR3 extends over 16 amino acids. The CDR3 region is CASSIGIGQLTYEQYF. As DNA, the CDR3 is TGTGCCAGTAGTATAGGGATTGGACAGCTAACCTACGAGCAGTACTTC.

The chain employs TRBV5-4 and TRBJ1-5; D may be TRBD1 (5 bases). The CDR3 is made up of 12 amino acids. The germline V gene encodes CDR1 SGHNT and CDR2 YYREEE (reference sequence). The ends were cut back, 3 bases at V and 9 bases at J, with 10 bases in the middle. CDR3 nucleotide sequence: TGTGCCAGCAGCTGGGGGGAGGGGCCCCAGCATTTT. It encodes CASSWGEGPQHF.

V gene TRBV14 combines with J gene TRBJ2-7, with 8 bases matching TRBD2. V was clipped by 0 bases and J by 5 bases; unmatched bases: 9. The CDR3 is 16 amino acids. CDR1 and CDR2 from the germline V gene are SGHDN and FVKESK. CDR3 coding DNA: TGTGCCAGCAGCCAAGATTCCAGCGGGAGAGGAAACGAGCAGTACTTC. It is translated as CASSQDSSGRGNEQYF.

This clone came up once. The chain uses TRBV27 and TRBJ1-1; 11 bases agree with TRBD1. The V segment lost 6 bases and the J segment 1 base; nucleotides outside the gene matches: 7. The CDR3 spans 16 residues. Germline CDR1 is MNHEY and CDR2 is SMNVEV (reference sequence). The CDR3 sequence: CASRRTGGGRNTEAFF. CDR3 DNA: TGTGCCAGCAGAAGGACAGGGGGCGGTAGGAACACTGAAGCTTTCTTT.

This sequence joins TRBV7-3 and TRBJ1-2; no clear D. Trimming shortened V by 6 bases and J by 6 bases, and 14 bases separated the two germline ends. The CDR3 consists of 13 residues. The germline CDR1 and CDR2 sequences are SGHTA and FQGTGA. DNA of the CDR3: TGTGCCAGCAGTTCCCCCGGGTTAGATGGCTACACCTTC. It encodes CASSSPGLDGYTF.

The V call is TRBV30, the J call TRBJ1-2, with D possibly TRBD1 on 6 matching bases. Germline values: CDR1 GTSNPN, CDR2 SVGIG (reference sequence). The CDR3 extends over 15 amino acids. V dropped 3 bases and J dropped 3 bases, with 17 bases sitting between them. In DNA form, the CDR3 reads TGTGCCTGGAGCGCGGGGGGCTCGAGCCACTATGGCTACACCTTC. Amino acids: CAWSAGGSSHYGYTF.

The chain combines TRBV4-3 with TRBJ2-1; D may be TRBD2 (5 bases). Germline V CDR1 and CDR2: LGHNA, YSLEER. The CDR3 has 16 amino acids. V lost 0 bases and J 13 bases, leaving 22 bases between the germline ends. For the CDR3, the DNA is TGCGCCAGCAGCCAAGACGGAGGAAATAAAATATTCCCCCAGTTCTTC. It specifies CASSQDGGNKIFPQFF.